This T cell receptor (beta chain) was sequenced for a study of CD8 T cells in ankylosing spondylitis listed by TCRdb under 2017. Looking at the study overall: The study profiled T cell receptor beta repertoires in healthy donors and ankylosing spondylitis patients to find disease-linked TCR variants. In total, the full study cohort was made up of 110 or so healthy donors and 25 or so ankylosing spondylitis patients. Peripheral blood samples were taken, and synovial fluid was additionally collected from ankylosing spondylitis patients.

Cut back by 11 bases and 5 bases, the V and J ends lie 9 bases apart. The CDR3 numbers 11 residues from cysteine through phenylalanine. Kept here is only the CDR3 DNA, which spans 33 bases and is read in frame from base 1. CDR1 and CDR2, per the germline V gene, are ENHRY and SYGVKD. The sample was run on an Illumina HiSeq 2500. Quantitative 5'-RACE with molecular barcodes was the method used to prepare the TCR beta libraries. The study's own analysis went as follows. A new computational method, built on a probabilistic model of VDJ rearrangement, was used to identify disease-linked TCR variants. Through fastp at Q25 and MiXCR, TCRdb rebuilt clones from the public reads, retaining in-frame beta chains. CDR3 protein sequences are deduplicated, and each keeps its most common genes and DNA. TCRdb, not the authors, supplied the V and J calls. This sample is represented by 200,000 to 300,000 distinct CDR3 sequences; roughly a quarter of them were singletons. The ten largest clones capture more than 0.6% of the sample.

The full study reports these points: A CD8+ phenotype was shown by the disease-linked clones, which were found at relatively low frequencies in peripheral blood. Some motif variants had previously been reported in the synovial fluid and blood of reactive arthritis patients, which suggests shared mechanisms of disease initiation. Blood from ankylosing spondylitis patients appeared to be characterized by a TCR beta motif composed of 7 to 9 highly homologous amino acid variants. The disease-linked clones were reported to be significantly enriched in matched synovial fluid samples from ankylosing spondylitis patients.

This clonotype showed up just a few times. It has no known antigen specificity. Base qualities are not provided; no much larger clone lies one nucleotide away. The sequence was collected from a male donor with ankylosing spondylitis or in good health (not recorded which). Sequenced sample: blood, either unsorted or a sorted T cell fraction (not recorded which). The V and J segments used are TRBV10-3 and TRBJ2-2; TRBD2 is possibly the D segment (5 matching bases). DNA sequence: TGTGCCGGTGGAGGTACCGGGGAGCTGTTTTTT. Its coded protein is CAGGGTGELFF.